This paragraph reports one T cell receptor (beta chain). Libraries were prepared by immunoSEQ multiplex PCR; TCRdb keeps only in-frame clonotypes and omits some of them. The sample has about 200,000 clones, around nine tenths seen once. The sample belongs to a study of blood T cell repertoires in COVID-19. The source of this sequence is a young man with active or convalescent COVID-19. The sample consisted of peripheral blood.

In DNA form, the CDR3 reads TGTGCCAGCAGCACCTGGTCAGGCCGGGAAAAACTGTTTTTT. Amino acid sequence: CASSTWSGREKLFF. The V call is TRBV11-2, the J call TRBJ1-4, with no clear D. Germline V lookup: CDR1 SGHAT, CDR2 FQNNGV. V lost 5 bases, J lost 8 bases, and 15 bases lay in between. The CDR3 covers 14 residues.